This T cell receptor (beta chain) stems from a study of blood T cell repertoires in COVID-19. Study overall: Specimens from acute and convalescent COVID-19 originated in the United States, Italy and Spain. T cells, B-cell-depleted T cells, or PBMCs provided the cDNA or gDNA that served as material.

CDR1 is SGHDN, CDR2 FVKESK, per germline. This CDR3 has 13 amino acids. The V end lost 11 bases, the J end lost 3 bases, and 16 bases lay between the germline ends. Assay used: immunoSEQ multiplex PCR; TCRdb lists only in-frame clones, some missing. The sample lists around 300,000 clones; around nine tenths were seen once. Membership in each cohort depended on participant-reported clinical history. Recovered Cohort 3 donors showed two negative PCRs, clearance, or symptom resolution. The chain joins TRBV14 to TRBJ1-2, with D hard to call. This clonotype was sampled from a man aged 30 to 39 who had recovered from COVID-19. Sequenced material: PBMCs or T cells enriched from blood (not recorded which). CDR3 sequence: CALGREVDYGYTF. In DNA, the CDR3 is TGTGCCCTAGGTAGGGAGGTGGACTATGGCTACACCTTC.